Below are 9 T cell receptor beta chains sequenced from a single sample in a study of T cell responses to AZD1222 COVID-19 vaccine. Here immunoSEQ multiplex PCR was the method, and the copy in TCRdb shows in-frame clones only, minus some. The data show some 120,000 clones, with more than 80% seen just once and under 4.5% held by the top ten. The sequencing used peripheral blood, collected 28 days after the second dose of the MenACWY control vaccine. All receptors derive from an adult who received the MenACWY meningococcal vaccine as a control.

The rearrangement joins TRBV4-1 to TRBJ1-5; D uncertain. Per the germline V gene, CDR1 is MGHRA and CDR2 is YSYEKL. CDR3 length: 13 amino acids. Deletions cut 3 bases from V and 6 bases from J, with 9 bases between. The CDR3 sequence: CASSHPGSQPQHF. In DNA form, the CDR3 reads TGCGCCAGCAGCCATCCGGGGTCTCAGCCCCAGCATTTT.

This chain links TRBV28 with TRBJ2-7; 13 bases are a match to TRBD2. Germline assignment: CDR1 MDHEN and CDR2 SYDVKM. The CDR3 has 16 amino acids. The V gene end was trimmed by 6 bases and the J gene end by 1 base; junction bases not matched to a gene: 6. Here the CDR3 reads CASSVGTSGASYEQYV. CDR3 coding DNA: TGTGCCAGCAGCGTAGGGACTAGCGGGGCATCCTACGAGCAGTACGTC.

The chain recombines TRBV14 with TRBJ2-2; 7 bases agree with TRBD2. Germline V lookup: CDR1 SGHDN, CDR2 FVKESK. Trimming took 3 bases from V and 4 from J; bases not matched to a gene: 8. CDR3 length equals 16 residues. In nucleotides, the CDR3 is TGTGCCAGCAGCCATTGGCGGGAGAGGATCACCGGGGAGCTGTTTTTT. It specifies CASSHWRERITGELFF.

This clone was detected only a few times. The chain has TRBV7-4 and TRBJ2-4; weak D call: TRBD2 (5 bases). Germline values: CDR1 SGHVT, CDR2 SQSDAQ. The ends were cut back, 3 bases at V and 6 bases at J, with 12 bases in the middle. The CDR3 loop spans 14 amino acids. In DNA form, the CDR3 reads TGTGCCAGCAGCTTTTGGCCTAGCAGAAACATTCAGTACTTC. Residues: CASSFWPSRNIQYF.

V gene TRBV6-2 or TRBV6-3 combines with J gene TRBJ1-5, with 7 bases fitting TRBD1. The CDR3 has 15 amino acids. Germline V gene lookup returns CDR1 MNHEY and CDR2 SVGEGT. The ends lost 6 bases at V and 2 bases at J; junction bases unmatched: 7. The CDR3 DNA reads as TGTGCCAGCAGCAAGGGGGCATGGGGCAATCAGCCCCAGCATTTT. Amino acid sequence: CASSKGAWGNQPQHF.

V gene TRBV2 combines with J gene TRBJ2-5; 10 bases line up with TRBD1. Germline lookup yields CDR1 SNHLY and CDR2 FYNNEI. V trimming: 6 bases; J trimming: 5 bases; junction bases outside the gene matches: 9. The CDR3 runs to 15 residues. This CDR3 reads CASRDRGAIRETQYF. The CDR3 bases are TGTGCCAGCAGGGACAGGGGGGCGATAAGGGAGACCCAGTACTTC.

The chain joins TRBV18 to TRBJ1-4; 10 bases line up with TRBD1. Germline CDR1 and CDR2: KGHSH and LQKENI. The CDR3 sequence is 17 residues long. V lost 5 bases, J lost 5 bases, and 11 bases stayed unmatched. CDR3 protein: CASSTPGQGSKNEKLFF. CDR3 nucleotides: TGTGCCAGCTCAACCCCGGGACAGGGGTCGAAAAATGAAAAACTGTTTTTT.

The chain employs TRBV24-1 and TRBJ2-3; 12 nucleotides align to TRBD2. Germline CDR1 reads KGHDR; CDR2 reads SFDVKD. After removal of 5 bases from V and 4 bases from J, the junction contained 9 bases not matched to a gene. The CDR3 is made up of 17 amino acids. The CDR3 DNA reads TGTGCCACCAGTGGACAGACTAGCGGGAGATCCGCAGATACGCAGTATTTT. Residues: CATSGQTSGRSADTQYF.

This clone was counted once. The gene calls are TRBV5-8 and TRBJ2-3; a possible D gene is TRBD1 (6 bases). Germline values: CDR1 SGHTS, CDR2 YDEGEE. Trimming shortened V by 4 bases and J by 3 bases, and 18 bases separated the two germline ends. CDR3 length equals 16 residues. CDR3 bases: TGTGCCAGCAGCACGATTGGGGGCCGAAAGACAGATACGCAGTATTTT. Its translation is CASSTIGGRKTDTQYF.